This T cell receptor (beta chain) derives from a study of long-term antiretroviral therapy in people with HIV. CDR1 and CDR2 (germline): LNHNV, YYDKDF (reference sequence). Trimming removed 1 base from V and 5 bases from J, with 11 bases in between. The CDR3 length is 14 residues. The study, taken as a whole, reports: The range of CDR3 lengths in HIV repertoires proved narrower than that found in controls.

Every one of the participants with HIV received treatment in the United States. Running of the v3.0 immunoSEQ assay took place at survey level. Sequencing used immunoSEQ multiplex PCR; TCRdb keeps in-frame clones, though not all of them. The table shows 25,000 to 35,000 clones, with about 86% occurring only once. As for this clone: As yet, its antigen is unknown.

The sequence derives from a woman aged 25 to 39 with HIV. Material: unsorted PBMCs, obtained 0.8 years after starting antiretroviral therapy. The chain couples TRBV15 to TRBJ2-5; D tentatively reads TRBD1 or TRBD2 (5 bases each). CDR3 DNA sequence: TGTGCCACCAGCAGAGGTTCCGGGACCGAGACCCAGTACTTC. It translates to CATSRGSGTETQYF.